This T cell receptor beta chain was obtained from a study of breast tumors, draining lymph nodes, adjacent tissues. A remark on this clonotype: What it binds is not known.

The CDR3 sequence is 13 residues long. V lost 8 bases and J lost 2; bases outside the gene matches: 8. CDR1 is SQVTM, CDR2 ANQGSEA, per germline. General study points: Tumor repertoires ranked between lymph nodes and nontumor tissue in diversity, with V and J gene preferences. Tumor and nontumor repertoires were significantly more similar in luminal-like than in basal-like breast cancer.

TCRdb re-called the multiplex PCR reads through MiXCR, storing one row per CDR3 protein. The sample comprises some 250,000 distinct CDR3 sequences, under 35% of which are singletons, and about 3.3% rests with the top ten. Breast cancer patients provided tissue from their axillary draining lymph nodes. The receptor was isolated from a female donor with breast cancer. Some clones in this sample may be carry-over from other donors' samples. This rearrangement joins TRBV29-1 to TRBJ1-2, with 7 bases matching TRBD1. The sample consisted of axillary lymph node tissue. The chain's CDR3 is CSSRTGVNYGYTF. In nucleotides, the CDR3 is TGCAGCTCGCGGACAGGAGTAAACTATGGCTACACCTTC.